A selection of T cell receptor beta chains follows, all from one sample in a study of breast tumors, draining lymph nodes, adjacent tissues. TCRdb analysed the multiplex PCR reads with MiXCR anew, one entry per CDR3 protein. Counted here are about 230,000 distinct CDR3 sequences, less than 40% occurring once; the ten biggest clones make up 1.4%. The sample consisted of axillary lymph node tissue. These receptors were collected from a female donor with breast cancer. Some clones in this sample may be carry-over from other donors' samples. Both conserved end residues are trimmed from each CDR3.

CDR3aa,v_gene,len
ASTRAGGTGELF,TRBV2,12
ASSRGTGVMNTEAF,TRBV19,14
ASSPGGVETQY,TRBV6-5,11
ASSADRGGGGYT,TRBV11-3,12
SAQSRPTGGVSTDTQY,TRBV20-1,16
ASSVVAGENYEPY,TRBV9,13
ASSQGRRAGELF,TRBV14,12
ASSLVELKEQF,TRBV5-1,11
ASSPQGRRANVLT,TRBV7-6,13
ASRDSGNTGELF,TRBV6-2/TRBV6-3,12
ASSYGNQPRH,TRBV6-6,10
ASSFTVEASGNTIY,TRBV7-2,14
ASSLDQRAKTYEQY,TRBV11-2,14
ASSPDPRGGEQY,TRBV9,12
ASSVGTTGLNNEQF,TRBV19,14
ASSLRHNDGGPSYEQY,TRBV5-6,16
SVGRTGGASYT,TRBV29-1,11
ASSYGGRYEQY,TRBV6-5,11
ASSLEVAGINEKLF,TRBV5-8,14
ASSQGEAGVGGYT,TRBV3-1,13
SARTPTGLRETQY,TRBV20-1,13
ASSLTSGTEQY,TRBV7-3,11
SARGPSGGIGYEQY,TRBV20-1,14
ASSLGWRSGANVLT,TRBV7-2,14
ASSYHTRLAGGRETQY,TRBV7-2,16
ASSNSGTGSYEQY,TRBV19,13
ATSDPSAIGTDTQY,TRBV24-1,14
ASSSRLPANEKLF,TRBV7-9,13
ASPDRGVEQY,TRBV10-1,10
ASSYSGIGLQETQY,TRBV7-9,14
SASAQLAGEQF,TRBV20-1,11
ASSLGQSWGQPQH,TRBV5-6,13
ASSEGQGASNEQF,TRBV5-4,13
SARAPWPQH,TRBV20-1,9
ASRGQGMNSPLH,TRBV6-1,12
ASSFEYPGTEAF,TRBV28,12
ASSTGQNSGNT,TRBV6-5,11
ASSPVLRNTEAF,TRBV11-3,12
SAREGARYQPQH,TRBV20-1,12
ASSQPTGGTKYSPLH,TRBV4-2,15
ASSLVGLAGSTDTQY,TRBV5-1,15